A selection of T cell receptor beta chains follows, all from one sample in a study of technical replicates of blood from a few donors. The table came from immunoSEQ multiplex PCR; TCRdb's copy has only in-frame clones and leaves some out. The data show some 66,000 clones, with around 89% seen just once and around 4.6% held by the top ten. The material sequenced was PBMCs. These receptors all come from a human donor in good health. Some clones in this sample may be carry-over from other donors' samples. CDR3s include the opening cysteine and the closing phenylalanine or tryptophan. A D gene is named only where the DNA matches it firmly. Part of the rows lack a size; the others show once, few, many or a class for expanded clones.

clone size	V gene	J gene	D gene	CDR3 protein	CDR3 DNA
.	TRBV5-1	TRBJ2-7	TRBD1	CASSFGQGPYEQYF	TGCGCCAGCAGCTTCGGACAGGGACCATACGAGCAGTACTTC
.	TRBV6-5	TRBJ2-3	.	CASSSGTGISTDTQYF	TGTGCCAGCAGTTCGGGCACGGGAATTAGCACAGATACGCAGTATTTT
.	TRBV4-3	TRBJ1-2	.	CASSQDTGANYGYTF	TGCGCCAGCAGCCAAGATACCGGGGCTAACTATGGCTACACCTTC
.	TRBV11-2	TRBJ1-4	.	CASSNSPWEKLFF	TGTGCCAGCAGTAACAGCCCTTGGGAAAAACTGTTTTTT
.	TRBV5-1	TRBJ2-1	TRBD2	CASSPEGREVWFF	TGCGCCAGCAGCCCAGAGGGGCGGGAGGTGTGGTTCTTC
.	TRBV4-2	TRBJ2-1	.	CASSQGRSGWVGMGGNEQFF	TGTGCCAGCAGCCAAGGACGATCAGGATGGGTTGGGATGGGCGGGAATGAGCAGTTCTTC
.	TRBV7-5	TRBJ2-3	.	CARSCYSKAGVVTDTQYF	TGTGCCAGAAGCTGTTACTCCAAAGCGGGAGTGGTGACAGATACGCAGTATTTT
.	TRBV7-2	TRBJ1-2	TRBD1	CASSTLGQENYGYTF	TGTGCCAGCAGCACCTTGGGACAGGAAAACTATGGCTACACCTTC
once	TRBV7-2	TRBJ1-2	.	CASTRRIANYGYTF	TGTGCCAGCACGCGGCGGATAGCTAACTATGGCTACACCTTC
.	TRBV10-3	TRBJ2-7	.	CAISDRYEQYF	TGTGCCATCAGTGACAGGTACGAGCAGTACTTC
.	TRBV27	TRBJ1-6	.	CASSYGAPEIYNSPLHF	TGTGCCAGCAGTTATGGGGCCCCTGAAATTTATAATTCACCCCTCCACTTT
.	TRBV6-5	TRBJ1-2	.	CASSYYGRENYGYTF	TGTGCCAGCAGTTATTATGGCAGGGAAAACTATGGCTACACCTTC
.	TRBV27	TRBJ1-3	.	CASSSMTGVGNTIYF	TGTGCCAGCAGTTCGATGACAGGAGTTGGAAACACCATATATTTT
.	TRBV7-3	TRBJ2-1	TRBD2	CASSPGVGRETPYNEQFF	TGTGCCAGCAGCCCGGGAGTCGGGCGGGAGACCCCCTACAATGAGCAGTTCTTC
.	TRBV5-6	TRBJ2-7	.	CASSYESSYEQYF	TGTGCCAGCAGCTACGAGAGCTCCTACGAGCAGTACTTC
.	TRBV6-5	TRBJ2-7	TRBD2	CASSYSIAGAYEQYF	TGTGCCAGCAGTTACTCAATAGCGGGGGCATACGAGCAGTACTTC
.	TRBV2	TRBJ2-1	.	CASSELMGRSSYNEQFF	TGTGCCAGCAGTGAACTCATGGGGAGAAGCTCCTACAATGAGCAGTTCTTC
.	TRBV6-6	TRBJ2-7	TRBD1	CASSDRDRGYEQYF	TGTGCCAGCAGCGACCGGGACAGGGGCTACGAGCAGTACTTC
.	TRBV5-1	TRBJ1-1	.	CASSRGITQDTEAFF	TGCGCCAGCAGCCGGGGGATCACCCAGGACACTGAAGCTTTCTTT
.	TRBV18	TRBJ2-5	.	CASSPPASGSETQYF	TGTGCCAGCTCACCACCGGCCAGCGGGTCGGAGACCCAGTACTTC
many	TRBV7-8	TRBJ2-5	.	CASSLDLASTETQYF	TGTGCCAGCAGCTTAGACCTAGCTAGTACGGAGACCCAGTACTTC
once	TRBV4-3	TRBJ2-3	.	CASSRRQVTDTQYF	TGCGCCAGCAGCAGACGACAGGTTACAGATACGCAGTATTTT
.	TRBV15	TRBJ1-5	TRBD1	CATSRDRQGQPQHF	TGTGCCACCAGCAGAGATCGACAGGGCCAGCCCCAGCATTTT
.	TRBV5-6	TRBJ2-7	TRBD1	CASSPRDRGQEQYF	TGTGCCAGCAGCCCACGGGACAGGGGGCAAGAGCAGTACTTC
.	TRBV7-2	TRBJ2-1	TRBD2	CASSTVAGLNEQFF	TGTGCCAGCAGCACAGTAGCGGGACTCAATGAGCAGTTCTTC
.	TRBV6-1	TRBJ1-2	.	CASTSPRGGGYGYTF	TGTGCCAGCACCTCACCGAGGGGAGGGGGCTATGGCTACACCTTC
.	TRBV27	TRBJ1-1	TRBD1	CASRKTGGSTEAFF	TGTGCCAGCAGGAAGACAGGGGGAAGCACTGAAGCTTTCTTT
.	TRBV6-1	TRBJ1-5	.	CASMGGSNQPQHF	TGTGCCAGCATGGGAGGGAGCAATCAGCCCCAGCATTTT
once	TRBV7-6	TRBJ2-3	TRBD2	CASSLRSSGLAGSLDTQYF	TGTGCCAGCAGCTTAAGGTCCTCGGGACTAGCGGGGTCCTTAGATACGCAGTATTTT
.	TRBV9	TRBJ2-2	.	CASSATGGDTGELFF	TGTGCCAGCAGCGCTACAGGGGGGGACACCGGGGAGCTGTTTTTT
.	TRBV5-1	TRBJ2-1	TRBD2	CASSSTSSPNNEQFF	TGCGCCAGCAGCTCGACTAGCAGTCCCAACAATGAGCAGTTCTTC